These 28 T cell receptor beta chains were all obtained from the same sample, sequenced in a study of immune evolution from preneoplasia to lung adenocarcinoma. TCRdb keeps only in-frame clones here, not all; method: immunoSEQ multiplex PCR. Here the sample spans 10,000 or so clones, around 79% being singletons. The specimen was FFPE minimally invasive lung adenocarcinoma tissue. The receptor set was obtained from a donor older than 65 with lung adenocarcinoma.

The gene calls are TRBV28 and TRBJ1-5; 7 bases agree with TRBD1. Germline CDR1 MDHEN, CDR2 SYDVKM. Trimming removed 6 bases from V and 7 bases from J; junction bases left unmatched: 9. The CDR3 is 14 amino acids. The CDR3 nucleotides are TGTGCCAGCAGAAGACAGGGACCGCGGCAGCCCCAGCATTTT. Amino acids: CASRRQGPRQPQHF.

This chain connects TRBV7-9 to TRBJ2-1; 8 bases are shared with TRBD1. The CDR3 totals 12 residues. Germline lookup yields CDR1 SEHNR and CDR2 FQNEAQ (reference sequence). J was trimmed by 12 bases and V by 5 bases; bases with no gene match: 6. The CDR3 protein is CASSGDRYVQFF. The CDR3 coding sequence is TGTGCCAGCAGCGGGGACAGGTACGTGCAGTTCTTC. Combining the CDR3 with reference TRBV7-9 and TRBJ2-1 gives the whole variable domain DTGVSQNPRHKITKRGQNVTFRCDPISEHNRLYWYRQTLGQGPEFLTYFQNEAQLEKSRLLSDRFSAERPKGSFSTLEIQRTEQGDSAMYLCASSGDRYVQFFGPGTRLTVL.

V and J are TRBV5-6 and TRBJ1-2, with unresolved D. The CDR3 is made up of 14 amino acids. Germline V gives CDR1 SGHDT, CDR2 YYEEEE. Deletions cut 4 bases from V and 5 bases from J, with 15 bases between. CDR3 region: CASSVGGSRYGYTF. The CDR3, as DNA: TGTGCCAGCAGCGTTGGAGGGTCCCGGTATGGCTACACCTTC. The entire variable domain, with the rest obtained from reference TRBV5-6 and TRBJ1-2, is as follows: DAGVTQSPTHLIKTRGQQVTLRCSPKSGHDTVSWYQQALGQGPQFIFQYYEEEERQRGNFPDRFSGHQFPNYSSELNVNALLLGDSALYLCASSVGGSRYGYTFGSGTRLTVV.

V usage is TRBV28 and J usage is TRBJ2-2; D could derive from TRBD1 or TRBD2 (5 bases each). CDR1 is MDHEN, CDR2 SYDVKM, per germline. The CDR3 has 15 amino acids. Deletions cut 8 bases from V and 5 bases from J, with 18 bases between. CDR3 sequence (DNA): TGTGCCAGCGACAATTCAGGGAGCTCAACCGGGGAGCTGTTTTTT. Translating gives CASDNSGSSTGELFF.

The chain recombines TRBV28 with TRBJ2-1; TRBD1 is a possible D gene (6 bases). V was pared by 7 bases and J by 7 bases, with 14 bases between. In germline, CDR1 is MDHEN, CDR2 SYDVKM. CDR3 size: 13 residues. The CDR3 region has the DNA TGTGCCAGCAACCTTCCCCAGGGGAATGAGCAGTTCTTC. It codes for CASNLPQGNEQFF. Full variable domain (missing parts from reference TRBV28 and TRBJ2-1): DVKVTQSSRYLVKRTGEKVFLECVQDMDHENMFWYRQDPGLGLRLIYFSYDVKMKEKGDIPEGYSVSREKKERFSLILESASTNQTSMYLCASNLPQGNEQFFGPGTRLTVL.

This clone was seen a handful of times. The chain uses TRBV5-1 and TRBJ2-7; no definite D call. Trimming removed 3 bases at V and 4 bases at J, with 17 bases between. Per the germline V gene, CDR1 is SGHRS and CDR2 is YFSETQ. This CDR3 is built from 15 residues. CDR3 sequence: CASSSTAASLYEQYF. CDR3 sequence (DNA): TGCGCCAGCAGCTCGACGGCAGCCAGTTTATACGAGCAGTACTTC.

The gene calls are TRBV6-5 and TRBJ1-5; D remains unclear. Germline V gives CDR1 MNHEY, CDR2 SVGAGI. Trimming shortened V by 7 bases and J by 2 bases, and 15 bases separated the two germline ends. There are 15 residues in the CDR3. CDR3 sequence (DNA): TGTGCCAGCATCGCCATCCAAGGTGGCAATCAGCCCCAGCATTTT. Its protein product is CASIAIQGGNQPQHF.

V gene TRBV30 combines with J gene TRBJ2-3; D not resolved. V lost 3 bases to trimming and J lost 4 bases, with 8 bases between them. This CDR3 region has 12 residues. Germline V lookup: CDR1 GTSNPN, CDR2 SVGIG (reference sequence). This CDR3 is CAWSVGADTQYF. CDR3 nucleotides: TGTGCCTGGAGCGTGGGTGCAGATACGCAGTATTTT.

V and J are TRBV7-3 and TRBJ2-1; 12 nucleotides match TRBD2. Germline assignment: CDR1 SGHTA and CDR2 FQGTGA. The CDR3 sequence is 15 residues long. Trimming at V came to 3 bases and at J to 9 bases, leaving 6 bases not matched to a gene. The CDR3: CASSLSPTSGSEQFF. The CDR3 nucleotides read TGTGCCAGCAGCTTGTCCCCGACTAGCGGGAGTGAGCAGTTCTTC. Full variable domain (remainder filled in from reference TRBV7-3 and TRBJ2-1): GAGVSQTPSNKVTEKGKYVELRCDPISGHTALYWYRQSLGQGPEFLIYFQGTGAADDSGLPNDRFFAVRPEGSVSTLKIQRTERGDSAVYLCASSLSPTSGSEQFFGPGTRLTVL.

This chain connects TRBV30 to TRBJ2-7, with a tentative D call TRBD2 (6 bases). CDR1 is GTSNPN, CDR2 SVGIG, per germline (reference sequence). The CDR3 consists of 16 residues. V dropped 4 bases and J dropped 5 bases, with 24 bases sitting between them. The CDR3 region has the DNA TGTGCCTGGAAGGCCCCTTCATGGGGGGATAAGAACGAGCAGTACTTC. Translated, it gives CAWKAPSWGDKNEQYF.

The chain has TRBV28 and TRBJ1-3, with no clear D. CDR3 length equals 14 residues. V was clipped by 6 bases and J by 0 bases, with 9 bases between them. Germline V gives CDR1 MDHEN, CDR2 SYDVKM. DNA for the CDR3: TGTGCCAGCAGGCGCTCCGCCTCTGGAAACACCATATATTTT. This codes for CASRRSASGNTIYF.

This clone came up a few times. The chain is built from TRBV29-1 and TRBJ2-1; D remains ambiguous. Germline CDR1 reads SQVTM; CDR2 reads ANQGSEA. With 7 bases removed from V and 12 bases from J, the gap between germline ends came to 16 bases. The CDR3 consists of 11 residues. CDR3 bases: TGCAGCGCCATAGTGTTAGGACGGCAGTTCTTC. It codes for CSAIVLGRQFF.

This clone came up once. The chain recombines TRBV7-9 with TRBJ2-3; no reliable D call. The CDR3 is 15 residues long. V was pared by 1 base and J by 1 base, with 9 bases between. Germline V gene sequence: CDR1 SEHNR, CDR2 FQNEAQ (reference sequence). The CDR3 nucleotides are TGTGCCAGCAGCTTAGATACGGTAGGCACAGATACGCAGTATTTT. It translates to CASSLDTVGTDTQYF.

This clone was seen more than once but under ten times. The chain has TRBV30 and TRBJ1-1; D is undetermined. Germline CDR1 is GTSNPN and CDR2 is SVGIG (reference sequence). The CDR3 has 13 residues. The CDR3 sequence is CANRENGDTEAFF. As DNA, the CDR3 is TGTGCTAATCGCGAGAATGGAGACACTGAAGCTTTCTTT.

This clone was seen a single time. V gene TRBV5-6 combines with J gene TRBJ2-5; tentative D call: TRBD1 (6 bases). CDR1 SGHDT and CDR2 YYEEEE come from the germline V gene. The CDR3 spans 13 residues. V lost 4 bases, J lost 10 bases, and 17 bases lay in between. CDR3 sequence: CASSPLFKGDQYF. CDR3 coding DNA: TGTGCCAGCAGCCCGTTATTTAAGGGGGACCAGTACTTC. Full variable domain (outside the CDR3, taken from reference TRBV5-6 and TRBJ2-5): DAGVTQSPTHLIKTRGQQVTLRCSPKSGHDTVSWYQQALGQGPQFIFQYYEEEERQRGNFPDRFSGHQFPNYSSELNVNALLLGDSALYLCASSPLFKGDQYFGPGTRLLVL.

This clone was seen a single time. The rearrangement joins TRBV19 to TRBJ2-1; TRBD1 matches 7 bases. The CDR3 has 16 residues. Germline V lookup: CDR1 LNHDA, CDR2 SQIVND (reference sequence). The V and J ends lost 4 bases and 1 base, in that order; junction bases with no gene match: 7. The CDR3 nucleotides are TGTGCCAGTAGTAAACCGACAGGGATTTCCTACAATGAGCAGTTCTTC. Its translation: CASSKPTGISYNEQFF.

This clone was picked up one time. The chain is built from TRBV25-1 and TRBJ1-3; 7 positions match TRBD1. Per germline, CDR1 MGHDK and CDR2 SYGVNS. This CDR3 comprises 13 residues. V gave up 3 bases and J gave up 8 bases; unmatched junction bases: 4. CDR3 DNA: TGTGCCAGCAGTGAGACAGGGTGGGACACCATATATTTT. Translated, it gives CASSETGWDTIYF.

CDR3 nucleotides: TGTGCCAGCAGCGAATCCGGGGGGAGCTCCTACGAGCAGTACTTC. It specifies CASSESGGSSYEQYF. The chain has TRBV9 and TRBJ2-7; 7 bases fit TRBD2. Unmatched junction bases numbered 6, after V lost 3 bases and J lost 0 bases. The germline CDR1 and CDR2 sequences are SGDLS and YYNGEE. The CDR3 contains 15 residues.

The V call is TRBV11-2, the J call TRBJ2-7; weak D call: TRBD2 (6 bases). CDR1 and CDR2 (germline): SGHAT, FQNNGV. Trimming left V 5 bases short and J 6 bases short, with 14 bases between. The CDR3 runs to 13 residues. The DNA for the CDR3 is TGTGCCAGCAGCCCAACGGGGGTTTCCGAGCAGTACTTC. Its protein is CASSPTGVSEQYF.

This chain connects TRBV28 to TRBJ1-5; D is perhaps TRBD1 (5 bases). In germline, CDR1 is MDHEN, CDR2 SYDVKM. The CDR3 has 13 residues. Trimming took off 7 bases at V and 4 bases at J, with 11 bases between the two ends. CDR3 residues: CASTWGVNQPQHF. The CDR3 DNA reads TGTGCCAGCACCTGGGGGGTTAATCAGCCCCAGCATTTT.

CDR3 sequence reads: CASSPDNEGSQYF. The CDR3 region has the DNA TGTGCCAGCTCACCCGATAACGAAGGTTCGCAGTATTTT. V gene TRBV18 combines with J gene TRBJ2-3; D is unresolved. V lost 3 bases to trimming and J lost 10 bases, with 14 bases between them. Germline V gene sequence: CDR1 KGHSH, CDR2 LQKENI. There are 13 residues in the CDR3.

The V call is TRBV6-1, the J call TRBJ2-1; D is undetermined. This CDR3 spans 12 amino acids. Germline V CDR1 and CDR2: MNHNS, SASEGT. Trimming removed 6 bases from V and 7 bases from J, with 10 bases in between. CDR3 region: CASRWLGNEQFF. The CDR3 DNA reads TGTGCCAGCAGGTGGTTGGGGAATGAGCAGTTCTTC.

The rearrangement joins TRBV5-1 to TRBJ2-3, with 8 bases lining up with TRBD2. The length of the CDR3 is 15 residues. Trimming removed 2 bases from V and 0 bases from J; junction bases left unmatched: 2. Per the germline V gene, CDR1 is SGHRS and CDR2 is YFSETQ. CDR3 coding DNA: TGCGCCAGCAGCTTTCCTAGCGGGAGCACAGATACGCAGTATTTT. Protein product: CASSFPSGSTDTQYF.

The chain couples TRBV5-1 to TRBJ2-4; tentatively, D is TRBD1 (5 bases). V was trimmed by 0 bases and J by 3 bases, leaving 7 bases between them. Germline CDR1 reads SGHRS; CDR2 reads YFSETQ. This CDR3 contains 14 residues. The CDR3 is CASSLGQGKNIQYF. CDR3 coding DNA: TGCGCCAGCAGCTTGGGGCAGGGCAAAAACATTCAGTACTTC. The full variable domain, with the rest looked up from reference TRBV5-1 and TRBJ2-4, is KAGVTQTPRYLIKTRGQQVTLSCSPISGHRSVSWYQQTPGQGLQFLFEYFSETQRNKGNFPGRFSGRQFSNSRSEMNVSTLELGDSALYLCASSLGQGKNIQYFGAGTRLSVL.

This clone was seen a few times. The chain employs TRBV10-3 and TRBJ1-1; the D gene is possibly TRBD1 (6 bases). This CDR3 spans 14 amino acids. CDR1 and CDR2 (germline): ENHRY, SYGVKD. Between the trimmed V and J ends, which lost 5 bases and 3 bases, there was a span of 13 bases. In nucleotides, the CDR3 is TGTGCCATCAGTCTCCGGGGGCGAGACACTGAAGCTTTCTTT. Translated, it gives CAISLRGRDTEAFF.

The chain recombines TRBV9 with TRBJ2-6; D possibly uses TRBD1 or TRBD2 (7 bases each). V was clipped by 5 bases and J by 0 bases, with 21 bases between them. Germline CDR1 is SGDLS and CDR2 is YYNGEE. This CDR3 is 19 amino acids long. DNA of the CDR3: TGTGCCAGCAGTACCCAGGGGGGGGGTTTAAACTCTGGGGCCAACGTCCTGACTTTC. Its translation is CASSTQGGGLNSGANVLTF.

V gene TRBV4-1 combines with J gene TRBJ2-7, with D hard to call. In germline, CDR1 is MGHRA, CDR2 YSYEKL. Trimming removed 2 bases at V and 7 bases at J, with 6 bases between. This CDR3 contains 11 residues. The CDR3 DNA reads TGCGCCAGCAGCCAATCTGAGGAGCAGTACTTC. This translates into CASSQSEEQYF.

This chain links TRBV7-9 with TRBJ2-2; 13 nucleotides agree with TRBD2. Germline V gene sequence: CDR1 SEHNR, CDR2 FQNEAQ (reference sequence). The CDR3 consists of 16 residues. The trim removed 4 bases at V and 4 bases at J, leaving 3 bases unmatched. The CDR3 loop is CASSSGLAGSTGELFF. DNA of the CDR3: TGTGCCAGCAGCTCGGGACTAGCGGGAAGCACCGGGGAGCTGTTTTTT.